The 18 T cell receptor beta chains below were found in one sample sequenced in a study of shared clonotypes between healthy human individuals. This table comes from immunoSEQ multiplex PCR, and its TCRdb copy is limited to in-frame clones, with some not included. The sample lists approximately 1.1 million clones, around 82% occurring once. The source material was memory CD4+ T cells from PBMCs. The subset is: CD45RA-negative fraction. All receptors come from a man aged 18 to 30 in good health. Some clones in this sample may be carry-over from other donors' samples.

This clone was seen a few times. The J gene is TRBJ1-1, the V gene TRBV20-1; D not certain. Germline lookup yields CDR1 DFQATT and CDR2 SNEGSKA (reference sequence). The length of the CDR3 is 10 residues. V was shortened by 3 bases and J by 11 bases, with 10 bases between the two germline ends. The CDR3 protein is CSARSLRAFF. Here the CDR3 DNA reads TGCAGTGCTAGGAGTTTGAGGGCTTTCTTT.

The V call is TRBV6-5, the J call TRBJ2-1; D uncertain. This CDR3 is 13 amino acids long. The germline V gene has CDR1 MNHEY and CDR2 SVGAGI. V was clipped by 6 bases and J by 3 bases, with 9 bases between them. CDR3 residues: CASRARNYNEQFF. The DNA for the CDR3 is TGTGCCAGCAGGGCCAGGAACTACAATGAGCAGTTCTTC.

The J gene is TRBJ1-1, the V gene TRBV7-2, with D unresolved. This CDR3 is built from 12 residues. Trimming stripped 5 bases from V and 12 bases from J, with 16 bases between. Germline V gene lookup returns CDR1 SGHTA and CDR2 FQGNSA. CDR3 nucleotide sequence: TGTGCCAGCAGCCCTGTTGGCCTCGAGACTTTCTTT. As protein: CASSPVGLETFF.

V is TRBV6-6 and J is TRBJ1-2; the D is unclear. V was shortened by 2 bases and J by 0 bases, with 7 bases between the two germline ends. Per germline, CDR1 MNHNY and CDR2 SVGAGI (reference sequence). CDR3 length equals 14 residues. Written as DNA, the CDR3 is TGTGCCAGCAGTTACAATGGTGCTAACTATGGCTACACCTTC. Its translation is CASSYNGANYGYTF.

The chain is built from TRBV4-1 and TRBJ1-2, with 11 bases that match TRBD1. Germline V lookup: CDR1 MGHRA, CDR2 YSYEKL. V trimming: 6 bases; J trimming: 0 bases; junction bases outside the gene matches: 9. CDR3 length equals 17 residues. CDR3 DNA: TGCGCCAGCAGTAATATCTGGGACAGGGGGTCTAACTATGGCTACACCTTC. Amino acids: CASSNIWDRGSNYGYTF.

This clone appeared a few times. The V and J genes are TRBV11-3 and TRBJ2-3, with D possibly matching TRBD2 (5 bases). The V end was cut by 1 base, the J end by 6 bases, with 8 bases between. The CDR3 covers 13 residues. The germline CDR1 and CDR2 sequences are SGHNT and YENEEA. The CDR3: CASSLGRRDTQYF. The CDR3 bases are TGTGCCAGCAGCTTAGGTCGGAGGGATACGCAGTATTTT.

A remark on this clone: The sample contains more than one DNA sequence encoding this CDR3. This chain links TRBV18 with TRBJ2-7; a weak D match, TRBD1 (6 bases). Germline CDR1 is KGHSH and CDR2 is LQKENI. The germline V and J ends were trimmed by 0 bases and 3 bases, with 9 bases remaining between them. The CDR3 has 14 amino acids. CDR3 loop: CASSPPTGGYEQYF. The CDR3 nucleotides are TGTGCCAGCTCACCACCGACAGGAGGCTACGAGCAGTACTTC.

The chain couples TRBV30 to TRBJ2-3; D tentatively reads TRBD1 or TRBD2 (5 bases each). Deletions cut 0 bases from V and 0 bases from J, with 13 bases between. Germline values: CDR1 GTSNPN, CDR2 SVGIG (reference sequence). The CDR3 loop spans 16 amino acids. CDR3 sequence: CAWSVLDRASTDTQYF. The DNA of the CDR3 is TGTGCCTGGAGTGTACTAGACAGAGCTAGCACAGATACGCAGTATTTT.

With regard to this clone: A junction end diverges from the germline sequence, so it may reflect a read error. The V and J genes are TRBV27 and TRBJ1-1; D is uncertain. In germline, CDR1 is MNHEY, CDR2 SMNVEV (reference sequence). This CDR3 has 14 amino acids. CDR3 region: CASSLSGRTAEALF. As DNA, the CDR3 is TGTGCCAGCAGTTTATCGGGAAGGACGGCTGAAGCTCTCTTT.

V usage is TRBV6-1 and J usage is TRBJ1-5; D may be TRBD1 (6 bases). The CDR3 totals 13 residues. V shed 8 bases and J shed 7 bases, with 15 bases lying between them. Germline loops: CDR1 MNHNS, CDR2 SASEGT. The CDR3 loop reads CASGQGPRQPQHF. The DNA for the CDR3 is TGTGCCAGCGGGCAGGGGCCTCGGCAGCCCCAGCATTTT.

The chain joins TRBV5-4 to TRBJ1-1; tentative D call: TRBD1 (5 bases). V lost 4 bases and J 9 bases, leaving 22 bases between the germline ends. Germline CDR1 and CDR2: SGHNT and YYREEE (reference sequence). The CDR3 length is 15 residues. The CDR3 sequence is CASSPGPGGGKQAFF. Written as DNA, the CDR3 is TGTGCCAGCAGCCCTGGTCCGGGCGGGGGTAAACAAGCTTTCTTT.

The rearrangement joins TRBV10-3 to TRBJ1-1, with D hard to call. Germline values: CDR1 ENHRY, CDR2 SYGVKD. V was shortened by 0 bases and J by 0 bases, with 8 bases between the two germline ends. This CDR3 is built from 15 residues. As DNA, the CDR3 is TGTGCCATCAGTGAGTCGGTGGTGTTGAACACTGAAGCTTTCTTT. Translation: CAISESVVLNTEAFF.

The rearrangement uses TRBV2 and TRBJ1-4; 7 positions agree with TRBD1. The CDR3 has 15 residues. V dropped 4 bases and J dropped 4; count of bases not matched to a gene: 6. Germline CDR1 SNHLY, CDR2 FYNNEI. The CDR3 coding sequence is TGTGCCAGCAGTGCCCAACAGGGGTTTAATGAAAAACTGTTTTTT. Translating gives CASSAQQGFNEKLFF.

Turning to this clone: The sample has other DNA sequences that encode this CDR3 too. The chain recombines TRBV5-4 with TRBJ1-1; 7 nucleotides match TRBD1. The CDR3 loop spans 13 amino acids. V lost 4 bases and J lost 6; bases outside the gene matches: 6. Germline V gene lookup returns CDR1 SGHNT and CDR2 YYREEE (reference sequence). CDR3 amino acids: CASSLPGTAEAFF. The CDR3 DNA reads TGTGCCAGCAGCCTACCAGGGACAGCTGAAGCTTTCTTT.

The gene calls are TRBV6-1 and TRBJ1-5; D remains ambiguous. Germline loops: CDR1 MNHNS, CDR2 SASEGT. This CDR3 is built from 15 residues. Between the trimmed V and J ends, which lost 1 base and 0 bases, there was a span of 7 bases. DNA of the CDR3: TGTGCCAGCAGTGAAGGAGGGTATAGCAATCAGCCCCAGCATTTT. Its translation is CASSEGGYSNQPQHF.

This clone showed up just a few times. The genes are TRBV29-1 and TRBJ1-5; D unresolved. The CDR3 is 13 amino acids. Between the trimmed V and J ends, which lost 7 bases and 3 bases, there was a span of 13 bases. Per germline, CDR1 SQVTM and CDR2 ANQGSEA. Written as DNA, the CDR3 is TGCAGCGCTGCCTCCCGTCTCAATCAGCCCCAGCATTTT. It encodes CSAASRLNQPQHF.

The chain has TRBV7-6 and TRBJ2-3; perhaps TRBD2 as D (6 bases). CDR1 is SGHVS and CDR2 is FNYEAQ in the germline V gene. With 5 bases removed from V and 3 bases from J, the gap between germline ends came to 12 bases. CDR3 length equals 14 residues. The CDR3 nucleotides are TGTGCCAGCAGCATCACACGGGGGACAGATACGCAGTATTTT. Translating it yields CASSITRGTDTQYF.

The V and J genes are TRBV28 and TRBJ2-7, with 8 nucleotides matching TRBD1. The CDR3 is 15 residues long. CDR1 is MDHEN and CDR2 is SYDVKM in the germline V gene. Germline trimming cut 8 bases from V and 1 base from J; bases unmatched to any gene: 10. This CDR3 is CASFTTGQGSYEQYF. CDR3 in DNA: TGTGCCAGCTTTACTACAGGACAGGGATCCTACGAGCAGTACTTC.